Below are 29 T cell receptor beta chains sequenced from a single sample in a study of T cell responses to AZD1222 COVID-19 vaccine (dated by TCRdb to about 2021). Library preparation was by the immunoSEQ multiplex PCR assay. The table was pulled from immuneACCESS by TCRdb, which kept in-frame rearrangements only. Such tables lose some clones; where checked, under half of the loss comes from unresolved V genes, and the rest has no known cause. The sample profile shows 100,000 to 140,000 clones; 92% of them were found once. The ten biggest clones cover about 8.1% of the sample. In light of the paper, this sample's time point label describes: about 28 days (+/-7) after the second vaccine dose. Sequencing was performed on peripheral blood, taken 28 days after the second AZD1222 dose. The receptor source for this set is an adult who received the AZD1222 COVID-19 vaccine.

The chain employs TRBV5-1 and TRBJ2-7; 8 bases are a match to TRBD1. Trimming at V came to 3 bases and at J to 1 base, leaving 3 bases not matched to a gene. Germline assignment: CDR1 SGHRS and CDR2 YFSETQ. This CDR3 is built from 14 residues. The CDR3 DNA is TGCGCCAGCAGCTCTACAGGGGGGTCCTACGAGCAGTACTTC. Translation: CASSSTGGSYEQYF.

The chain joins TRBV19 to TRBJ1-1; D gene unclear. Per germline, CDR1 LNHDA and CDR2 SQIVND (reference sequence). The V and J ends lost 3 bases and 1 base respectively, with 12 bases between them. This CDR3 contains 15 residues. The DNA of the CDR3 is TGTGCCAGTAGTATTAATTCGATCGGGAACACTGAAGCTTTCTTT. It is translated as CASSINSIGNTEAFF.

Only a few counts were recorded for this clone. The chain employs TRBV6-2 or TRBV6-3 and TRBJ1-3; D remains ambiguous. The germline V gene has CDR1 MNHEY and CDR2 SVGEGT. CDR3 length: 17 amino acids. V was clipped by 5 bases and J by 0 bases, with 17 bases between them. The CDR3 DNA sequence: TGTGCCAGCAGTCCCCGAGGAGCCGGACTCTCTGGAAACACCATATATTTT. As protein: CASSPRGAGLSGNTIYF.

The CDR3 DNA is TGTGCCAGCAGCTCAACAGGGAGGGAGCAGTTCTTC. Protein sequence: CASSSTGREQFF. The V and J genes are TRBV7-2 and TRBJ2-1, with D possibly called TRBD1 or TRBD2 (6 bases each). The CDR3 is 12 amino acids. V lost 4 bases and J 10 bases, leaving 11 bases between the germline ends. In germline, CDR1 is SGHTA, CDR2 FQGNSA.

With respect to this clone: At one of its ends the junction is not consistent with the germline gene, which may arise from a read error. The chain combines TRBV27 with TRBJ1-5; D is perhaps TRBD1 (6 bases). This CDR3 has 17 residues. Germline assignment: CDR1 MNHEY and CDR2 SMNVEV (reference sequence). CDR3 amino acids: CASSLRPGVYSNQPQHF. CDR3 bases: TGTGCAAGCAGTTTGAGGCCAGGGGTTTATAGCAATCAGCCCCAGCATTTT.

This clone was counted once. V and J are TRBV18 and TRBJ2-5; possibly TRBD2 for D (6 bases). The CDR3 is made up of 13 amino acids. CDR1 and CDR2 from the germline V gene are KGHSH and LQKENI. V shed 4 bases and J shed 5 bases, with 11 bases lying between them. CDR3 coding DNA: TGTGCCAGCTCACGCGGACTACGCGAGACCCAGTACTTC. This translates into CASSRGLRETQYF.

The rearrangement joins TRBV18 to TRBJ1-2; TRBD1 matches at 9 bases. CDR3 length: 14 amino acids. The germline CDR1 and CDR2 sequences are KGHSH and LQKENI. With 0 bases clipped from V and 6 bases from J, the junction kept 2 bases outside the gene matches. CDR3 DNA: TGTGCCAGCTCACCACCGGGACAGGGAGATGGCTACACCTTC. It encodes CASSPPGQGDGYTF.

V is TRBV6-2 or TRBV6-3 and J is TRBJ2-2; D uncertain. Trimming shortened V by 6 bases and J by 5 bases, and 4 bases separated the two germline ends. The CDR3 extends over 11 amino acids. Germline CDR1 and CDR2: MNHEY and SVGEGT. CDR3 in DNA: TGTGCCAGCAGCCTGACCGGGGAGCTGTTTTTT. Translation: CASSLTGELFF.

This clone was seen once. V is TRBV19 and J is TRBJ1-2; the match to TRBD1 covers 7 bases. Germline V gene lookup returns CDR1 LNHDA and CDR2 SQIVND (reference sequence). Unmatched junction bases numbered 14, after V lost 8 bases and J lost 2 bases. CDR3 length: 16 residues. The CDR3 reads CASRKQRTGQNYGYTF. In DNA, the CDR3 is TGTGCCAGTCGAAAACAAAGGACGGGACAGAACTATGGCTACACCTTC.

The chain employs TRBV24-1 and TRBJ1-5; D is undetermined. V lost 3 bases to trimming and J lost 9 bases, with 11 bases between them. CDR1 KGHDR and CDR2 SFDVKD come from the germline V gene. The CDR3 is 13 residues long. CDR3 in amino acids: CATSDRYSGPQHF. For the CDR3, the DNA is TGTGCCACCAGTGATCGCTATTCGGGGCCCCAGCATTTT.

V is TRBV18 and J is TRBJ1-1, with D possibly matching TRBD1 (6 bases). Trimming stripped 1 base from V and 0 bases from J, with 9 bases between. Germline CDR1 KGHSH, CDR2 LQKENI. The CDR3 is made up of 15 amino acids. CDR3 region: CASSPQNRVNTEAFF. The CDR3 nucleotides read TGTGCCAGCTCACCACAGAACAGGGTGAACACTGAAGCTTTCTTT.

V gene TRBV30 combines with J gene TRBJ1-5, with no clear D. The CDR3 contains 14 residues. V shed 0 bases and J shed 4 bases, with 10 bases lying between them. Germline CDR1 is GTSNPN and CDR2 is SVGIG (reference sequence). Written as DNA, the CDR3 is TGTGCCTGGAGTGTAGGGAGCCCGAATCAGCCCCAGCATTTT. This translates into CAWSVGSPNQPQHF.

The chain couples TRBV14 to TRBJ1-1; no reliable D call. CDR1 is SGHDN and CDR2 is FVKESK in the germline V gene. The CDR3 is 14 residues long. The germline V and J ends were trimmed by 1 base and 5 bases, with 11 bases remaining between them. CDR3 nucleotides: TGTGCCAGCAGCCAAGGGCGGGGAGGGACTGAAGCTTTCTTT. Its protein product is CASSQGRGGTEAFF.

The chain has TRBV6-5 and TRBJ1-4; D is perhaps TRBD1 (5 bases). The length of the CDR3 is 14 residues. CDR1 and CDR2 from the germline V gene are MNHEY and SVGAGI. V shed 7 bases and J shed 0 bases, with 9 bases lying between them. CDR3 loop: CASKKTATNEKLFF. CDR3 bases: TGTGCCAGCAAGAAGACAGCAACTAATGAAAAACTGTTTTTT.

This chain uses TRBV6-2 or TRBV6-3 with TRBJ2-1; 10 nucleotides align to TRBD1. Losses at the gene ends were 2 bases for V and 6 bases for J; bases not matched to a gene: 10. The CDR3 runs 17 residues. Looked up from germline, CDR1 is MNHEY and CDR2 is SVGEGT. The chain's CDR3 is CASSYPPDRGRSNEQFF. The CDR3 DNA follows: TGTGCCAGCAGTTACCCCCCAGACAGGGGGCGTTCCAATGAGCAGTTCTTC.

The rearrangement uses TRBV12-3 or TRBV12-4 and TRBJ2-5; weak D call: TRBD1 (6 bases). With 5 bases removed from V and 2 bases from J, the gap between germline ends came to 9 bases. This CDR3 is built from 13 residues. The CDR3 spells CASSPGQQETQYF. DNA for the CDR3: TGTGCCAGCAGTCCCGGACAGCAAGAGACCCAGTACTTC.

This sequence joins TRBV7-2 and TRBJ2-2; D is perhaps TRBD1 (5 bases). The V and J ends lost 1 base and 6 bases respectively, with 12 bases between them. There are 15 residues in the CDR3. Germline V CDR1 and CDR2: SGHTA, FQGNSA. CDR3 protein: CASSLEAGKAGELFF. CDR3 nucleotide sequence: TGTGCCAGCAGCTTAGAGGCAGGGAAGGCCGGGGAGCTGTTTTTT. The variable domain in full, completed from reference TRBV7-2 and TRBJ2-2, reads GAGVSQSPSNKVTEKGKDVELRCDPISGHTALYWYRQSLGQGLEFLIYFQGNSAPDKSGLPSDRFSAERTGGSVSTLTIQRTQQEDSAVYLCASSLEAGKAGELFFGEGSRLTVL.

The CDR3 sequence is CASSRETYEQYF. CDR3 nucleotide sequence: TGTGCCAGCAGCCGAGAAACCTACGAGCAGTACTTC. The V call is TRBV7-9, the J call TRBJ2-7; the D is unclear. Germline lookup yields CDR1 SEHNR and CDR2 FQNEAQ (reference sequence). V dropped 5 bases and J dropped 2 bases, with 7 bases sitting between them. CDR3 length: 12 residues.

The gene calls are TRBV28 and TRBJ1-3; no firm D call. The CDR3 is 14 amino acids. V was shortened by 3 bases and J by 4 bases, with 10 bases between the two germline ends. CDR1 is MDHEN and CDR2 is SYDVKM in the germline V gene. CDR3 sequence reads: CASSLGGRGNTIYF. The CDR3 bases are TGTGCCAGCAGTTTGGGAGGCAGGGGAAACACCATATATTTT.

The rearrangement joins TRBV12-5 to TRBJ1-5, with D perhaps TRBD1 (5 bases). Trimming shortened V by 1 base and J by 4 bases, and 11 bases separated the two germline ends. The germline gives CDR1 LGHNT, CDR2 FRNRAP. There are 15 residues in the CDR3. In nucleotides, the CDR3 is TGTGCTAGTGGTTTGGGACAGCGTCTAAATCAGCCCCAGCATTTT. Translating it yields CASGLGQRLNQPQHF.

V is TRBV19 and J is TRBJ1-5; D unclear. CDR3 length: 14 residues. CDR1 LNHDA and CDR2 SQIVND come from the germline V gene (reference sequence). V dropped 5 bases and J dropped 1 base, with 9 bases sitting between them. The chain's CDR3 is CASSLTRSNQPQHF. The CDR3 coding sequence is TGTGCCAGTAGTCTGACGCGGAGCAATCAGCCCCAGCATTTT.

The V and J genes are TRBV11-2 and TRBJ1-4; the D is unclear. V was pared by 5 bases and J by 2 bases, with 12 bases between. CDR1 and CDR2 from the germline V gene are SGHAT and FQNNGV. This CDR3 is built from 15 residues. The CDR3 DNA sequence: TGTGCCAGCAGCCCCACCCCCGGCACTAATGAAAAACTGTTTTTT. Its protein is CASSPTPGTNEKLFF.

J is TRBJ2-2 and V is TRBV21-1. TRBV21-1 is deemed a pseudogene. The CDR3 consists of 13 residues. Here the CDR3 reads CASSKFVEGELFF. The CDR3 DNA follows: TGTGCCAGCAGCAAATTTGTCGAAGGGGAGCTGTTTTTT.

V is TRBV24-1 and J is TRBJ2-2; D may be TRBD1 (6 bases). CDR3 size: 15 residues. Germline V gene lookup returns CDR1 KGHDR and CDR2 SFDVKD. Trimming left V 4 bases short and J 2 bases short, with 10 bases between. The CDR3 loop is CATSETGDNTGELFF. CDR3 DNA sequence: TGTGCCACCAGTGAGACAGGAGACAACACCGGGGAGCTGTTTTTT.

This chain connects TRBV10-2 to TRBJ1-5, with 8 bases fitting TRBD1. This CDR3 has 15 amino acids. V trimming: 8 bases; J trimming: 4 bases; junction bases outside the gene matches: 10. CDR1 is WSHSY and CDR2 is SAAADI in the germline V gene. The CDR3 sequence: CASRPSDRENQPQHF. Written as DNA, the CDR3 is TGCGCCAGCCGCCCGTCGGACAGGGAGAATCAGCCCCAGCATTTT.

The rearrangement uses TRBV12-3 or TRBV12-4 and TRBJ2-7; D is perhaps TRBD1 or TRBD2 (5 bases each). V lost 2 bases to trimming and J lost 6 bases, with 11 bases between them. The CDR3 runs 13 residues. The CDR3 coding sequence is TGTGCCAGCAGTTTATTTTTTGGGGGCGAGCAGTACTTC. It codes for CASSLFFGGEQYF.

The chain combines TRBV19 with TRBJ2-1, with 9 bases matching TRBD2. Germline loops: CDR1 LNHDA, CDR2 SQIVND (reference sequence). The CDR3 runs to 16 residues. V lost 3 bases, J lost 7 bases, and 10 bases stayed unmatched. The CDR3 here is CASSIKSGGRGNEQFF. DNA of the CDR3: TGTGCCAGTAGTATCAAGTCGGGCGGGAGGGGGAATGAGCAGTTCTTC.

A single count supports this clone. The chain couples TRBV5-1 to TRBJ2-6; no clear D. CDR1 SGHRS and CDR2 YFSETQ come from the germline V gene. The CDR3 length is 19 residues. Trimming removed 0 bases at V and 5 bases at J, with 21 bases between. The CDR3 loop reads CASSLVAVQTGIWANVLTF. The CDR3 DNA reads as TGCGCCAGCAGCTTGGTCGCAGTCCAAACCGGAATTTGGGCCAACGTCCTGACTTTC.

The chain uses TRBV19 and TRBJ1-1; no reliable D call. CDR3 length: 14 residues. V lost 5 bases and J lost 6, with 16 bases in between. Germline V gene sequence: CDR1 LNHDA, CDR2 SQIVND (reference sequence). CDR3 protein: CASSDDAVSAEAFF. Here the CDR3 DNA reads TGTGCCAGTAGTGACGATGCGGTGAGCGCTGAAGCTTTCTTT.